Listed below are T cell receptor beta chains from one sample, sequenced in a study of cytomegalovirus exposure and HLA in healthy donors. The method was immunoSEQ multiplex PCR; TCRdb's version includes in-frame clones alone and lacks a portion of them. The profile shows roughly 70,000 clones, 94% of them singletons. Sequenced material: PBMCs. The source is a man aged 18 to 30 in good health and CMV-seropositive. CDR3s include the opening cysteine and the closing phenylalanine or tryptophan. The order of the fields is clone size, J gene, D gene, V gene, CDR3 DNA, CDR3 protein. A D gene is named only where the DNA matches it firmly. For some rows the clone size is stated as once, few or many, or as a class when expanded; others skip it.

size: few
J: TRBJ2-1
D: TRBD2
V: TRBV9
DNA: TGTGCCAGCAGCGTGACTAGCGGGAGGGCTCAGGAGCAGTTCTTC
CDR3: CASSVTSGRAQEQFF

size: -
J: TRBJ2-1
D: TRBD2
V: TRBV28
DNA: TGTGCCAGCATCTCCCCGGCGGGGGGAGGGAATGAGCAGTTCTTC
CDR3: CASISPAGGGNEQFF

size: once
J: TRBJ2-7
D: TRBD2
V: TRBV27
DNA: TGTGCCAGCAGGAGCACAGCGGGGCACTCCTACGAGCAGTACTTC
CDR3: CASRSTAGHSYEQYF

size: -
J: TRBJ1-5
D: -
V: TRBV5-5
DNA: TGTGCCAGCAGCTCGCTCTTGCTGGGGGGGCCCCTCAATCAGCCCCAGCATTTT
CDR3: CASSSLLLGGPLNQPQHF

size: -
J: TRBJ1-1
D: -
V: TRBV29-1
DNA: TGCAGCGCGATACAGAGCTACACTGAAGCTTTCTTT
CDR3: CSAIQSYTEAFF

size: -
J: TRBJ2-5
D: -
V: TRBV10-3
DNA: TGTGCCATCAGTGAGTCCGGAGGGGTGGAGACCCAGTACTTC
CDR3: CAISESGGVETQYF

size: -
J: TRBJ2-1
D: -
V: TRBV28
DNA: TGTGCCAGCAGTTTTAGCTCCTACAATGAGCAGTTCTTC
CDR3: CASSFSSYNEQFF

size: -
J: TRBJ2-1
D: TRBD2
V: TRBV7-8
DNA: TGTGCCAGCAGCCATCGGACTAGTCCCTACTACAATGAGCAGTTCTTC
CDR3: CASSHRTSPYYNEQFF

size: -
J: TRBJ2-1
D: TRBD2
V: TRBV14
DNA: TGTGCCAGCAGCCTTCCAGGACTAGCGAGCAATGAGCAGTTCTTC
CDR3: CASSLPGLASNEQFF

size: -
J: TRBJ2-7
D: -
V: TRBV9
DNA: TGTGCCAGCAACAGGAGGGGGCAAGGAGACGAGCAGTACTTC
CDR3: CASNRRGQGDEQYF

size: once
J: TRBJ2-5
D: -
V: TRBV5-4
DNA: TGTGCCAGCACCCCGGAGGGGGGACAGCGAGAGACCCAGTACTTC
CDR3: CASTPEGGQRETQYF

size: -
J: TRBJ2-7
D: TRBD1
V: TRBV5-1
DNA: TGCGCCAGCAGCTTATGGGACAGCCATAGTTACGAGCAGTACTTC
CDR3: CASSLWDSHSYEQYF

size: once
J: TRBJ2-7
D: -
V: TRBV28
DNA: TGTGCCAGCAGACAAGGGGGTAACAGCCAGCCGGAAGAGCAGTACTTC
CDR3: CASRQGGNSQPEEQYF

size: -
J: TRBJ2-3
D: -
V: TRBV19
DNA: TGTGCCAGTAGTAGTGGGGACTCAGATACGCAGTATTTT
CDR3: CASSSGDSDTQYF

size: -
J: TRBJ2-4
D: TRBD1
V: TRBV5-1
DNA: TGCGCCAGCAGCGTGGGCGGACAGGATCTAGCCAAAAACATTCAGTACTTC
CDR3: CASSVGGQDLAKNIQYF

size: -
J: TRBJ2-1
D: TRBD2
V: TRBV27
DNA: TGTGCCAGCAGCCCAGCGGGAGGGCCCTACAATGAGCAGTTCTTC
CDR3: CASSPAGGPYNEQFF

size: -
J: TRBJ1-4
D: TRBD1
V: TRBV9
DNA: TGTGCCAGCAGCACGGAGGGGACAGGGAATGAAAAACTGTTTTTT
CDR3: CASSTEGTGNEKLFF

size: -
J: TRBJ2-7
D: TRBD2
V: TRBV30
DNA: TGTGCCTGGAGTGTACTAGGGACTACTTCCTACGAGCAGTACTTC
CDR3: CAWSVLGTTSYEQYF

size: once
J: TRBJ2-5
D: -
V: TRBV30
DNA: TGTGCCTGGAGTGTATTCGGGGGGCGGACGAAAGGGACCCAGTACTTC
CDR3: CAWSVFGGRTKGTQYF

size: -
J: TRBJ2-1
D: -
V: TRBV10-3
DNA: TGTGCCATCAGTGAGGTTAGCTCCTACAATGAGCAGTTCTTC
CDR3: CAISEVSSYNEQFF

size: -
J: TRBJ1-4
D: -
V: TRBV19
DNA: TGTGCCAGTACCCCGGGCGGGAAACTGTTTTTT
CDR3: CASTPGGKLFF

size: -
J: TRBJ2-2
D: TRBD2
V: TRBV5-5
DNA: TGTGCCAGCACCAATGGAGGGCTAGCGGGAGGACTGAACACCGGGGAGCTGTTTTTT
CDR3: CASTNGGLAGGLNTGELFF

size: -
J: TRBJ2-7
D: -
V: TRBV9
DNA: TGTGCCAGCAGTGCCGCCGGGACACTCAGGGACGAGCAGTACTTC
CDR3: CASSAAGTLRDEQYF

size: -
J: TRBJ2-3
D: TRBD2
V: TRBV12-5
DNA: TGTGCTAGTGGTTTGCCGGGGACGGGGGGAAATACGCAGTATTTT
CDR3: CASGLPGTGGNTQYF

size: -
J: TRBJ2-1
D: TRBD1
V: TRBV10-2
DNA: TGCGCCAGCAGTGGGACAGGGACCTCCTACAATGAGCAGTTCTTC
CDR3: CASSGTGTSYNEQFF

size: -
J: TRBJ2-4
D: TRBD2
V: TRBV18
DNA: TGTGCCAGCTCACCGGATAGCGGGAGGGGAAACATTCAGTACTTC
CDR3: CASSPDSGRGNIQYF

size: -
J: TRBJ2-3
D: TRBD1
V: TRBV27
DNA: TGTGCCAGCCCGACAGGGGGGGGCACAGATACGCAGTATTTT
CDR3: CASPTGGGTDTQYF

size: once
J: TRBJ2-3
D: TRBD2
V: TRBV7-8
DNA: TGTGCCAGCAGCTTAGAAGCGGGAGGGCTCGGAGATACGCAGTATTTT
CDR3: CASSLEAGGLGDTQYF

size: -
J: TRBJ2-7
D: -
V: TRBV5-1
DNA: TGCGCCAGCAGCCTCTCGGGGGAGCAGTACTTC
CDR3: CASSLSGEQYF

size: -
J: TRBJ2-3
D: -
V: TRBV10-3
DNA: TGTGCCATCAGTGAGTCGCGGGATACGCAGTATTTT
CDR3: CAISESRDTQYF

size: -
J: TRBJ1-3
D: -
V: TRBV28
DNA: TGTGCCAGCAGATACGACCTCGACTGGAGCTACGGAAACACCATATATTTT
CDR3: CASRYDLDWSYGNTIYF

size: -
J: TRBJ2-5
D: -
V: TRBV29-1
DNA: TGCAGCGTTGAAAGCAACAGTCTCCAAGAGACCCAGTACTTC
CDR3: CSVESNSLQETQYF

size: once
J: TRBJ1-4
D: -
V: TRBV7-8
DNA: TGTGCCAGCAGCTTATTATATGAAAAACTGTTTTTT
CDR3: CASSLLYEKLFF

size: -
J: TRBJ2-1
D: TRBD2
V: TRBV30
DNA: TGTGCCTGGAGAACACTAGCGGGACTCAATGAGCAGTTCTTC
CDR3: CAWRTLAGLNEQFF

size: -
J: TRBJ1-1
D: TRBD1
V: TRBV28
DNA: TGTGCCAGCAGTTTCGAGACAGGGGCTCTGAACACTGAAGCTTTCTTT
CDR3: CASSFETGALNTEAFF

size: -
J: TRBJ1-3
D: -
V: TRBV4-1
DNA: TGCGCCAGCAGCCCCCTAGATGACGGAAACACCATATATTTT
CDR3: CASSPLDDGNTIYF

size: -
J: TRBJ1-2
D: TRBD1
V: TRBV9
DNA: TGTGCCAGCAGCCCCCGACAGGGGGATAACTATGGCTACACCTTC
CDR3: CASSPRQGDNYGYTF

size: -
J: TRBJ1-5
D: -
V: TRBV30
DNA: TGTGCCTGGAGTGCCCGCTCGAGCGATCAGCCCCAGCATTTT
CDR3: CAWSARSSDQPQHF

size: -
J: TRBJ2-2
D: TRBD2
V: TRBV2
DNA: TGTGCCAGCAACGGACTAGCGGGAAACACCGGGGAGCTGTTTTTT
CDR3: CASNGLAGNTGELFF

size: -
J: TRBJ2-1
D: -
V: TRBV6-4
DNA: TGTGCCAGCAGTGACTCGATAGGACAACTAAATGAGCAGTTCTTC
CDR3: CASSDSIGQLNEQFF

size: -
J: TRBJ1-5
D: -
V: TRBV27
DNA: TGTGCCAGCAGTTTAGACAACAATCAGCCCCAGCATTTT
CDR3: CASSLDNNQPQHF

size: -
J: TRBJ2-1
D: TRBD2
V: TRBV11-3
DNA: TGTGCCAGCAGCTTAGGTCTAGCGGGAGGGCCTAAACAAGAGCAGTTCTTC
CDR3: CASSLGLAGGPKQEQFF

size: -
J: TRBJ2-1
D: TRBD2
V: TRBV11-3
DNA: TGTGCCAGCAAATATGGCGGGAGCTCCTACAATGAGCAGTTCTTC
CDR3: CASKYGGSSYNEQFF

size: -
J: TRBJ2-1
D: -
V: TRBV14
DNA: TGTGCCAGCAGCCAAGATAGGGGACTCCTTAGGAATGAGCAGTTCTTC
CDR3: CASSQDRGLLRNEQFF